This TCR beta chain was documented in a study of blood T cell repertoires in COVID-19. The age range of participants was about 18 to 90 years, with residence in about 25 US areas. Participants were placed into cohorts based on the clinical history they reported. Two consecutive negative NP/OP PCR tests, clearance, or resolved symptoms defined Cohort 3 recovery. Per the original data handling: Amplification from reference gene primers served as the basis for estimated nucleated cell counts. The protocol was immunoSEQ multiplex PCR, while the TCRdb copy is restricted to in-frame clones and leaves out a portion. That table furnishes V, J and clone size, whereas the DNA furnished D and trimming. The sample includes approximately 270,000 clones, over 75% seen only once; the top ten take around 1.7%. The receptor was isolated from a middle-aged man who had recovered from COVID-19. Sequencing input: PBMCs or T cells enriched from blood (not recorded which).

DNA of the CDR3: TGTGCCGTCCTGAGGGAGGTCGAGTCAGATACGCAGTATTTT. It codes for CAVLREVESDTQYF. The V and J genes are TRBV5-4 and TRBJ2-3; the D gene is possibly TRBD2 (6 bases). Germline V gene lookup returns CDR1 SGHNT and CDR2 YYREEE (reference sequence). The V gene lost 10 bases and the J gene lost 4 bases, with 19 bases spanning the gap. CDR3 length: 14 amino acids.